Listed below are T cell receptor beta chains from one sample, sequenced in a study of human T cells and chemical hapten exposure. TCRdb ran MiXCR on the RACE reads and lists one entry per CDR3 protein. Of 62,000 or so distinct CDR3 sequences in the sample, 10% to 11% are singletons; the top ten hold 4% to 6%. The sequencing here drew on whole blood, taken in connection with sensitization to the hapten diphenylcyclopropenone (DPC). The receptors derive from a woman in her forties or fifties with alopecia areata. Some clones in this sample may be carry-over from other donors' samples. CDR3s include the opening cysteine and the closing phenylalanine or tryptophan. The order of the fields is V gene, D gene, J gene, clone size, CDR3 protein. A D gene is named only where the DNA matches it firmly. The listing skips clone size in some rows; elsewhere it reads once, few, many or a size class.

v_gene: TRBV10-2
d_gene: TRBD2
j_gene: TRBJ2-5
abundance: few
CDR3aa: CASKLAEETQYF

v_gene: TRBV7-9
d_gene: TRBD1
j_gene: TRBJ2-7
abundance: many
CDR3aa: CASSAAGTGITYEQYF

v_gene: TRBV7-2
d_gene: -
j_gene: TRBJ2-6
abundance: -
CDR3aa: CASSLRRSGANVLTF

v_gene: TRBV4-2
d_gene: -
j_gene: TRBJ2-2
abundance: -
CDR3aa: CASSQDIAVTGELFF

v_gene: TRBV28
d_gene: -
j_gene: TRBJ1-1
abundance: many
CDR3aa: CASSLGVPPEAFF

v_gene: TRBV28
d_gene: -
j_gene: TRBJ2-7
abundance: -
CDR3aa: CASSPDRITYEQYF

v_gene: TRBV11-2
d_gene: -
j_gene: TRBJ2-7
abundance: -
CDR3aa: CASSLDSLGEQYF

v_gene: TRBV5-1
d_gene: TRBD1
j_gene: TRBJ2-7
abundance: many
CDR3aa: CASSMRTGGSYEQYF

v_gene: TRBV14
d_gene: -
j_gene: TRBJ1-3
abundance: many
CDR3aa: CASSQEFLGLLGNTIYF

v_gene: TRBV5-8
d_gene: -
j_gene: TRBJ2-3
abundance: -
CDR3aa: CASSLAGVQDTQYF

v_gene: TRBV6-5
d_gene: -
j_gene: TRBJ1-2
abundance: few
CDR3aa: CASSPISGYGYTF

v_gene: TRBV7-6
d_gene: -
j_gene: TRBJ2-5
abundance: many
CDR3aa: CASSFPEWGQETQYF

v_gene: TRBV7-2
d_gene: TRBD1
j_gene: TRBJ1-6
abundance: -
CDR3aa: CASSLAGGGGSPLHF

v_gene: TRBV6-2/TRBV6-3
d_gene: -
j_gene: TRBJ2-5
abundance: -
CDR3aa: CASSYSSGEAQETQYF

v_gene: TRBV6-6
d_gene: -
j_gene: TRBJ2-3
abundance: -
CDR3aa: CASSYSISAGTDTQYF